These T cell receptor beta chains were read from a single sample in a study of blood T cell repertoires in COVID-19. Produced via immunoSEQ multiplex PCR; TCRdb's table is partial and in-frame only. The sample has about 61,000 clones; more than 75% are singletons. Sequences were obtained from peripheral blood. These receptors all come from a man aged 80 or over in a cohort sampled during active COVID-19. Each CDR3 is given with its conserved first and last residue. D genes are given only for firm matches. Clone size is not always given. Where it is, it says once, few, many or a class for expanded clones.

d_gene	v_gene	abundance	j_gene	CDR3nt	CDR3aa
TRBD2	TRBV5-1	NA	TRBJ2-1	TGCGCCAGCAGCTTTGGACTAGCGGATGGATCCTACAATGAGCAGTTCTTC	CASSFGLADGSYNEQFF
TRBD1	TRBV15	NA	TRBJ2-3	TGTGCCACCAGCAGACAACCTACGGGACAGACAGATACGCAGTATTTT	CATSRQPTGQTDTQYF
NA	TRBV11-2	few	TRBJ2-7	TGTGCCAGCAGCTTAGAGAGGACTTCCACCTACGAGCAGTACTTC	CASSLERTSTYEQYF
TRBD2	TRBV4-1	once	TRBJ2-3	TGCGCCAGCAGCCAACGCGGGACTAGCGGGTTAGATACGCAGTATTTT	CASSQRGTSGLDTQYF
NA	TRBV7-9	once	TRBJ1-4	TGTGCCAGCAGCTTAGGGGACACAACTAATGAAAAACTGTTTTTT	CASSLGDTTNEKLFF
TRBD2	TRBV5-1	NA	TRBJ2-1	TGCGCCAGCAGCTTGGGCGGGGGAGGGCCCGAGGGGGAGCAGTTCTTC	CASSLGGGGPEGEQFF
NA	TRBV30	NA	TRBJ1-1	TGTGCCTGGAGAGAAACAGGGAGCAACATGAACACTGAAGCTTTCTTT	CAWRETGSNMNTEAFF
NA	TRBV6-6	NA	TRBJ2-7	TGTGCCAGCAGTTACTCGTCAGGGGAGGGATACGAGCAGTACTTC	CASSYSSGEGYEQYF
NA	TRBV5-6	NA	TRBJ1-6	TGTGCCAGCAGCTCTTATAATTCACCCCTCCACTTT	CASSSYNSPLHF
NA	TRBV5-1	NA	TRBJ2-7	TGCGCCAGCGGCAGGGAATCCTACGAGCAGTACTTC	CASGRESYEQYF
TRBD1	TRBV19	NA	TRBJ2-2	TGTGCCAGTAGTATTACTGGCCAGGGGGCCGGGGAGCTGTTTTTT	CASSITGQGAGELFF
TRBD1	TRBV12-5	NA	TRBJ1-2	TGTGCTAGTGGTGCGGGACAGGGGAATGGCTACACCTTC	CASGAGQGNGYTF
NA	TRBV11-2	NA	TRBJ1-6	TGTGCCAGCAGCTTAGGGGGAGGGGCTTATAATTCACCCCTCCACTTT	CASSLGGGAYNSPLHF
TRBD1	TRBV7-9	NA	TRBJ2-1	TGTGCCAGCAGGCCGGGACAGGGGAACAATGAGCAGTTCTTC	CASRPGQGNNEQFF
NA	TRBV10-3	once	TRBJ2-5	TGTGCCATCAGTGAGTCGAGACTGCAAGAGACCCAGTACTTC	CAISESRLQETQYF
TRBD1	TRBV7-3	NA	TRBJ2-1	TGTGCCAGCAGCCCCGAGGGGGACAGGGGGAGGTATGAGCAGTTCTTC	CASSPEGDRGRYEQFF
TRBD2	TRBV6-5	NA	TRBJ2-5	TGTGCCAGCAGTCGCTCCCCGGGACTACAAGAGACCCAGTACTTC	CASSRSPGLQETQYF
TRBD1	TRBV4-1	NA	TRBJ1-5	TGCGCCAGCAGCCGGAGAACAGGGGATCCAATCCAGGGTCAGCCCCAGCATTTT	CASSRRTGDPIQGQPQHF
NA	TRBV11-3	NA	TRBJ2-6	TGTGCCAGCAGCTTAGGGCTCGGGGCTGGGGCCAACGTCCTGACTTTC	CASSLGLGAGANVLTF
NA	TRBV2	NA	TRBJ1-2	TGTGCCAGTAGTGAATGGCAGGGTAGGAACTATGGCTACACCTTC	CASSEWQGRNYGYTF
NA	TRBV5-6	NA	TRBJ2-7	TGTGCCAGCAGCCTTGTTGGAGAAGAGTACGAGCAGTACTTC	CASSLVGEEYEQYF
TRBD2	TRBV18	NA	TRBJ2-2	TGTGCCAGCTCACCTCCCAATAGCGGGGGGGTCACCGGGGAGCTGTTTTTT	CASSPPNSGGVTGELFF
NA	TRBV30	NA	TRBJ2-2	TGTGCCTGGAGTCGCGGGTTAGGGTCCACCGGGGAGCTGTTTTTT	CAWSRGLGSTGELFF